This TCR beta chain was sequenced in a study of radiotherapy plus CTLA-4 blockade in lung cancer. Study as a whole: Objective responses were observed in about 17% of patients, and disease control was achieved by 30% to 35%.

Looked up from germline, CDR1 is SEHNR and CDR2 is FQNEAQ (reference sequence). The CDR3 consists of 15 residues. The V end lost 0 bases, the J end lost 2 bases, and 7 bases lay between the germline ends. In chemo-refractory metastatic non-small-cell lung cancer, patients got ipilimumab CTLA-4 blockade together with focal radiation. Some clones are missing from TCRdb's copy, which holds only in-frame ones; the method was immunoSEQ multiplex PCR. The sample contains 90,000 or so clones, 75% to 90% of which appear only once. This receptor was taken from a human donor with non-small cell lung cancer who had stable disease on radiotherapy plus ipilimumab. The specimen comprised peripheral blood, sampled from a patient treated with radiotherapy plus ipilimumab. This chain joins TRBV7-9 and TRBJ2-2, with D perhaps matching TRBD2 (6 bases). In nucleotides, the CDR3 is TGTGCCAGCAGCTTAGCGCGGGGAAACACCGGGGAGCTGTTTTTT. Its translation is CASSLARGNTGELFF.